The source of this TCR beta chain is a study of siplizumab effects on memory and regulatory T cells. The germline V gene encodes CDR1 MDHEN and CDR2 SYDVKM. This CDR3 is built from 16 residues. The V segment lost 2 bases and the J segment 7 bases; nucleotides outside the gene matches: 7. Generated by immunoSEQ multiplex PCR, the TCRdb table keeps only in-frame clones and is missing some. Here the sample spans about 100,000 clones, about 90% being singletons. Study-level points and caveats: Confirmatory evidence of suppressive function in proliferating siplizumab-culture Tregs was not obtained. The authors mapped only a minor fraction of alloreactive clones to unstimulated subsets. Mappable alloreactive CD4+ clones came from Treg cells about 69% of the time on average with siplizumab, against 26.9% in controls.

In regard to this clone: The target antigen is unknown.

The TCR sequence derives from a human donor in good health. The chain joins TRBV28 to TRBJ2-2, with 10 bases that match TRBD1. Sample: CD4+ T cells sorted from blood. The CDR3 loop is CASSLETGGVHGELFF. In DNA, the CDR3 is TGTGCCAGCAGTTTAGAGACAGGGGGCGTGCACGGGGAGCTGTTTTTT.